The clone carrying this T cell receptor beta chain was recorded at least ten times. Antigen: not known. This sample was taken from a study of CD8 T cells in ankylosing spondylitis. Points from the study as a whole: The study identified a TCR beta motif of under ten highly homologous variants that appeared characteristic of ankylosing spondylitis blood. Clones linked to disease were reported to show significant enrichment in matched ankylosing spondylitis synovial fluid. Disease-linked clones had a CD8+ phenotype and relatively low frequency in peripheral blood.

Libraries for TCR beta were made by quantitative 5'-RACE with molecular barcodes. TCRdb reprocessed the 5' RACE reads via MiXCR and lists one record per CDR3 protein. The table has hundreds of thousands of distinct CDR3 sequences, 12% seen once. The receptor comes from a male donor with ankylosing spondylitis. Material for sequencing was blood, either unsorted or a sorted T cell fraction (not recorded which).

The CDR3 nucleotides are TGTGCCAGCAGTTTATCGACGGCGAACTATGGCTACACCTTC. This translates into CASSLSTANYGYTF. The genes are TRBV27 and TRBJ1-2; no reliable D call. The length of the CDR3 is 14 residues. The V gene lost 0 bases and the J gene lost 2 bases, with 7 bases spanning the gap. CDR1 is MNHEY, CDR2 SMNVEV, per germline (reference sequence).